The sequence of this T cell receptor (beta chain) was determined in a study of cytomegalovirus exposure and HLA in healthy donors. PCR employed 60 Vbeta and 13 Jbeta primers. Sequenced by immunoSEQ multiplex PCR; TCRdb stores in-frame clones only, minus some. The table records about 180,000 clones, about 80% of them present only once. Germline CDR1 and CDR2: ENHRY and SYGVKD. CDR3 size: 13 residues. V lost 3 bases and J lost 4, with 7 bases in between. Sequencing was done on a sample of PBMCs. The chain recombines TRBV10-3 with TRBJ2-1, with D hard to call. The clonotype was recovered from a woman aged 25-40 years in good health and CMV-seronegative. CDR3 region: CAISEEAYNEQFF. The CDR3 nucleotides are TGTGCCATCAGTGAAGAAGCTTACAATGAGCAGTTCTTC.